This entry concerns a single TCR beta chain. The antigen is undetermined. The data stem from a study of T-cell memory formation after mild COVID-19. CDR3 size: 14 residues. V dropped 7 bases and J dropped 0 bases, with 10 bases sitting between them. Findings and limits, study-wide: Confirmation was lacking for SARS-CoV-2 specificity of second-wave clones that peaked on day 37. Pre-infection memory held some responding clones, suggesting pre-existing cross-reactive T cells responded. Shrinking CD4+ clones were chiefly CM and EM; CD8+ ones were chiefly EMRA.

TCRdb re-analysed the 5' RACE reads in MiXCR, keeping a single row per CDR3 protein. Among some 88,000 distinct CDR3 sequences listed, approximately 23% were seen once. This TCR derives from a young man who had mild COVID-19 (a few samples of this study predate the infection). Cell type and time point are not known. Sequences were obtained from PBMCs or a T cell subset sorted from them (not recorded which). The V call is TRBV12-3 or TRBV12-4, the J call TRBJ1-3, with D uncertain. The CDR3 DNA reads TGTGCCAGCAAAAGGGCAGGCTCTGGAAACACCATATATTTT. Its translation: CASKRAGSGNTIYF.